This TCR beta chain was identified in a study of OX40 agonist ivuxolimab in advanced cancers. Background on the study: With ivuxolimab, an agonistic anti-OX40 (CD134) antibody, patients were treated. Enrolled patients in dose escalation had cancers that were hepatocellular carcinoma, melanoma, renal cell or head and neck cancer. General study findings and limits: Blood T cells, both CD4+ and CD8+, expanded clonally by week 6 at 0.1 to 3.0 mg/kg. CD8+ T cells averaged more expanded clones than CD4+.

Method: immunoSEQ multiplex PCR; TCRdb's copy keeps in-frame clones and lacks some. The profile shows about 120,000 clones, around 91% of them singletons. This clone appeared once. The antigen is undetermined. This CDR3 region has 19 residues. V lost 0 bases, J lost 9 bases, and 24 bases lay in between. Germline V gene sequence: CDR1 LGHNA, CDR2 YSLEER. The TCR comes from an adult with an advanced solid tumor such as melanoma, head and neck, liver or kidney cancer. The sequencing used CD4+ or CD8+ T cells sorted from blood, collected in a trial of the OX40 agonist ivuxolimab. The chain combines TRBV4-3 with TRBJ1-6; possibly TRBD1 for D (6 bases). The CDR3 reads CASSQEVPDRMGGISPLHF. CDR3 sequence (DNA): TGCGCCAGCAGCCAAGAAGTCCCTGACAGGATGGGGGGGATTTCACCCCTCCACTTT.